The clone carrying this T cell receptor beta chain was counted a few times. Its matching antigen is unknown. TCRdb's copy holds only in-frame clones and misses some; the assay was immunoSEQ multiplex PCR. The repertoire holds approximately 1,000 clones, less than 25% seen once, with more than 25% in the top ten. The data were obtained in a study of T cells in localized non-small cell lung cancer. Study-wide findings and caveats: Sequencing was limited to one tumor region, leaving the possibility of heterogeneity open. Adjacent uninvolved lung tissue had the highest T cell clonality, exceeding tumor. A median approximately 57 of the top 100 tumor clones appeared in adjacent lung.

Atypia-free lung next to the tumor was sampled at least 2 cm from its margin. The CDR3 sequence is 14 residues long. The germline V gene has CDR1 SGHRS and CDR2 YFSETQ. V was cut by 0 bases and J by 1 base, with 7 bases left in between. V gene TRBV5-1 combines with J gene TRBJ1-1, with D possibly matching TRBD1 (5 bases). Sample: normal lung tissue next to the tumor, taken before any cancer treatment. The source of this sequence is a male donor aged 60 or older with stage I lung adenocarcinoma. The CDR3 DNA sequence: TGCGCCAGCAGCTTGGGTGGGGGGAACACTGAAGCTTTCTTT. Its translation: CASSLGGGNTEAFF.